The 19 T cell receptor beta chains below were found in one sample sequenced in a study of human T cells and chemical hapten exposure. TCRdb processed the RACE reads anew with MiXCR; each CDR3 protein has one entry. The sample lists roughly 97,000 distinct CDR3 sequences, around a quarter occurring once. Described time point: patch test 3, about 24 weeks after DPC sensitization. The treatment here: therapeutic diphenylcyclopropenone sensitization with weekly scalp DPC. Sequenced here: whole blood, sampled in connection with sensitization to the hapten diphenylcyclopropenone (DPC). These receptors were taken from a man aged 35 to 55 with alopecia areata. Some clones in this sample may be carry-over from other donors' samples.

The chain uses TRBV6-6 and TRBJ1-6; tentatively, D is TRBD1 (5 bases). Trimming took off 1 base at V and 6 bases at J, with 10 bases between the two ends. This CDR3 spans 15 amino acids. Germline values: CDR1 MNHNY, CDR2 SVGAGI (reference sequence). CDR3 sequence: CASSYLGRTNSPLHF. CDR3 bases: TGTGCCAGCAGTTACTTGGGACGGACTAATTCACCCCTCCACTTT.

This clonotype came up a few times. The chain joins TRBV6-1 to TRBJ2-7; 7 nucleotides agree with TRBD1. The CDR3 extends over 11 amino acids. Germline CDR1 and CDR2: MNHNS and SASEGT. Germline trimming cut 6 bases from V and 9 bases from J; bases unmatched to any gene: 5. CDR3 amino acids: CASRQQGRQYF. The CDR3 region has the DNA TGTGCCAGCAGGCAACAGGGGAGGCAGTACTTC.

This clonotype showed up just a few times. In nucleotides, the CDR3 is TGTGCCAGCAGCTTAGAGGACGGGAATCAGCCCCAGCATTTT. Translating it yields CASSLEDGNQPQHF. The chain employs TRBV7-8 and TRBJ1-5; D call uncertain. The CDR3 length is 14 residues. Germline V gene sequence: CDR1 SGHVS, CDR2 FQNEAQ. V gave up 1 base and J gave up 4 bases, with 8 bases separating them. The full variable domain, its missing parts supplied by reference TRBV7-8 and TRBJ1-5, is GAGVSQSPRYKVAKRGQDVALRCDPISGHVSLFWYQQALGQGPEFLTYFQNEAQLDKSGLPSDRFFAERPEGSVSTLKIQRTQQEDSAVYLCASSLEDGNQPQHFGDGTRLSIL.

The V call is TRBV28, the J call TRBJ2-1; TRBD2 agrees at 11 bases. The CDR3 extends over 17 amino acids. V dropped 10 bases and J dropped 0; count of bases not matched to a gene: 11. Germline CDR1 is MDHEN and CDR2 is SYDVKM. CDR3 amino acids: CATPGLAEPFSYNEQFF. In DNA, the CDR3 is TGTGCCACACCGGGACTAGCGGAACCATTCTCCTACAATGAGCAGTTCTTC.

This clonotype was seen a handful of times. V and J are TRBV24-1 and TRBJ1-1, with D unclear. V was shortened by 1 base and J by 1 base, with 3 bases between the two germline ends. The CDR3 covers 13 residues. CDR1 and CDR2 from the germline V gene are KGHDR and SFDVKD. CDR3 sequence (DNA): TGTGCCACCAGTGATTTATGGAACACTGAAGCTTTCTTT. Its protein is CATSDLWNTEAFF.

J is TRBJ1-5 and V is TRBV29-1; D uncertain. V lost 4 bases and J 1 base, leaving 8 bases between the germline ends. Germline CDR1 SQVTM, CDR2 ANQGSEA. This CDR3 contains 13 residues. CDR3: CSVAGQSNQPQHF. The DNA for the CDR3 is TGCAGCGTTGCGGGCCAGAGCAATCAGCCCCAGCATTTT.

This clonotype was counted a few times. V and J are TRBV7-2 and TRBJ1-1; 10 nucleotides match TRBD1. The CDR3 contains 15 residues. V lost 4 bases and J lost 5; bases outside the gene matches: 7. The germline V gene encodes CDR1 SGHTA and CDR2 FQGNSA. The CDR3 spells CASSSRGGQGTEAFF. The CDR3 DNA reads TGTGCCAGCAGCTCAAGAGGGGGACAGGGGACTGAAGCTTTCTTT.

The rearrangement joins TRBV12-5 to TRBJ1-1; D call uncertain. Germline CDR1 reads LGHNT; CDR2 reads FRNRAP. This CDR3 has 13 residues. Trimming pared 1 base from V and 1 base from J, leaving 4 bases between. CDR3 nucleotide sequence: TGTGCTAGTGGTTTGGGGGGGAACACTGAAGCTTTCTTT. It specifies CASGLGGNTEAFF.

This clonotype was found a few times. The rearrangement links TRBV27 to TRBJ2-1, with TRBD1 identical over 11 bases. The germline CDR1 and CDR2 sequences are MNHEY and SMNVEV (reference sequence). CDR3 length: 16 amino acids. Trimming at V came to 5 bases and at J to 4 bases, leaving 7 bases not matched to a gene. The CDR3 loop is CASSASGTGGYNEQFF. CDR3 bases: TGTGCCAGCAGTGCCTCCGGGACAGGGGGTTACAATGAGCAGTTCTTC.

The chain joins TRBV29-1 to TRBJ2-7, with TRBD1 identical over 11 bases. Trimming at V came to 4 bases and at J to 7 bases, leaving 9 bases not matched to a gene. The germline V gene has CDR1 SQVTM and CDR2 ANQGSEA. The CDR3 runs to 14 residues. This CDR3 is CSVVPGQGGSEQYF. The CDR3 nucleotides read TGCAGCGTTGTACCGGGACAGGGGGGTTCTGAGCAGTACTTC.

The V call is TRBV6-5, the J call TRBJ2-3; 12 positions match TRBD2. CDR1 MNHEY and CDR2 SVGAGI come from the germline V gene. J lost 4 bases, V lost 7 bases, and 6 bases had no gene match. This CDR3 spans 15 amino acids. The CDR3 loop reads CASNILAGGPDTQYF. The CDR3 DNA follows: TGTGCCAGCAACATACTAGCGGGAGGACCAGATACGCAGTATTTT.

The chain is built from TRBV7-9 and TRBJ2-7, with D tentatively TRBD2 (5 bases). The V gene lost 6 bases and the J gene lost 0 bases, with 30 bases spanning the gap. CDR1 SEHNR and CDR2 FQNEAQ come from the germline V gene (reference sequence). The length of the CDR3 is 20 residues. The CDR3 loop reads CASSSTTNAYERNFSYEQYF. CDR3 nucleotide sequence: TGTGCCAGCAGTTCCACAACGAACGCCTACGAGCGGAACTTCTCCTACGAGCAGTACTTC.

The chain links TRBV23-1 to TRBJ2-1; 9 nucleotides align to TRBD2. TRBV23-1 is an ORF; its function is uncertain. Trimming removed 5 bases from V and 4 bases from J; junction bases left unmatched: 6. The CDR3 consists of 15 residues. CDR3 loop: CASSNKREEYNEQFF. DNA of the CDR3: TGCGCCAGCAGTAATAAGCGGGAGGAATACAATGAGCAGTTCTTC.

The chain joins TRBV5-1 to TRBJ2-3, with a weak D call TRBD1 (6 bases). Trimming shortened V by 0 bases and J by 4 bases, and 21 bases separated the two germline ends. This CDR3 spans 18 amino acids. Germline loops: CDR1 SGHRS, CDR2 YFSETQ. CDR3 region: CASSLEVSGVIGADTQYF. In DNA, the CDR3 is TGCGCCAGCAGCTTGGAGGTATCAGGGGTGATTGGGGCAGATACGCAGTATTTT.

This chain uses TRBV21-1 with TRBJ2-5. TRBV21-1 is shown as a pseudogene. The length of the CDR3 is 12 residues. The CDR3 DNA reads TGTGCCAGCAGCGAGGAGTACGAGACCCAGTACTTC. Its translation: CASSEEYETQYF.

This clonotype has just a few counts. The chain links TRBV29-1 to TRBJ2-5; D is undetermined. The CDR3 extends over 11 amino acids. The V and J ends lost 1 base and 5 bases respectively, with 5 bases between them. Germline V gives CDR1 SQVTM, CDR2 ANQGSEA. In DNA, the CDR3 is TGCAGCGTTGAAGGGGTGGAGACCCAGTACTTC. Translating gives CSVEGVETQYF.

This clonotype was observed a few times. This chain links TRBV2 with TRBJ2-2, with 9 bases that match TRBD1. This CDR3 has 15 residues. The junction had 6 bases not matched to a gene; V was cut back by 6 bases and J by 4 bases. Germline CDR1 is SNHLY and CDR2 is FYNNEI. As DNA, the CDR3 is TGTGCCAGCAGGGCACAGGGGGCCTTCACCGGGGAGCTGTTTTTT. Amino acid sequence: CASRAQGAFTGELFF.

This clonotype was seen at least ten times. The gene calls are TRBV10-1 and TRBJ2-3; D remains ambiguous. This CDR3 spans 13 amino acids. Trimming took off 3 bases at V and 1 base at J, with 5 bases between the two ends. The germline gives CDR1 WNHNN, CDR2 SYGVQD (reference sequence). In DNA form, the CDR3 reads TGCGCCAGCAGTGACCCAGGCACAGATACGCAGTATTTT. This translates into CASSDPGTDTQYF.

This clonotype was detected a few times. The chain is built from TRBV10-3 and TRBJ1-1; weak D call: TRBD1 (5 bases). This CDR3 spans 14 amino acids. V was shortened by 6 bases and J by 4 bases, with 15 bases between the two germline ends. In germline, CDR1 is ENHRY, CDR2 SYGVKD. CDR3 in amino acids: CAIRGGEGLTEAFF. CDR3 bases: TGTGCCATCAGGGGGGGAGAGGGGCTCACTGAAGCTTTCTTT.